This T cell receptor (beta chain) was sequenced for a study of PD-1 blockade in mismatch repair-deficient tumors (dated by TCRdb to the late 2010s). Some background on the complete study: The trial enrolled some 82 consecutive patients with roughly twelve mismatch repair-deficient cancer types between 2013 and late 2016, all previously treated and progressing. Deep sequencing of TCR CDR3 regions was used to track tumor-associated T cell clones in peripheral blood of patients responding to PD-1 blockade. What the work shows at the level of the full study, not this receptor alone: After pembrolizumab, tumor-resident clones, which were often undetectable in blood before treatment, expanded rapidly and then contracted, generally ahead of radiologic responses.

The method behind the library was the immunoSEQ multiplex PCR assay. This is the immuneACCESS table as TCRdb keeps it, with only in-frame sequences that have V and J called. A part of the clones is gone; compared with another copy, unresolved V genes explain less than half, and the rest is unexplained. The sample table records 100,000 or so clones; 65% to 85% of these occur just once. Approximately 6.7% of the sample belongs to the ten largest clones. From a lookup of the germline V gene, CDR1 and CDR2 are SGHTA and FQGTGA. The CDR3 sequence holds 15 residues, the cysteine and phenylalanine included. The retained sequence is limited to the CDR3, 45 bases, with the frame set at the first base. Trimming accounts for 7 bases at V and 6 bases at J, while the number of junction bases matched to no gene is 8. For each enrolled patient, mismatch repair deficiency was established using either polymerase chain reaction or immunohistochemistry. TCR sequencing was carried out for three patients who responded to pembrolizumab therapy. Pembrolizumab PD-1 blockade was prospectively tested in advanced mismatch repair-deficient cancers, regardless of tissue of origin, in the phase II trial. Peripheral blood T cell samples were gathered serially, both before PD-1 blockade started and at multiple time points afterward. The timing of each blood sample was reported as weeks after the first dose of pembrolizumab.

Details on this clone: Its antigen is unknown. Base quality data are lacking; no much larger clone is found one base away.

The TCR sequence derives from an adult with mismatch repair-deficient cancer. The chain employs TRBV7-3 and TRBJ2-1; 11 bases in the junction line up with TRBD2. The sequencing here drew on peripheral blood, taken approximately 8 months after starting pembrolizumab. For the CDR3, the sequence is CASNIAGGPFNEQFF. The DNA reads as follows: TGTGCCAGCAACATAGCGGGAGGGCCTTTCAATGAGCAGTTCTTC. Joined to the reference TRBV7-3 and TRBJ2-1 proteins, this CDR3 gives the full variable domain: GAGVSQTPSNKVTEKGKYVELRCDPISGHTALYWYRQSLGQGPEFLIYFQGTGAADDSGLPNDRFFAVRPEGSVSTLKIQRTERGDSAVYLCASNIAGGPFNEQFFGPGTRLTVL.